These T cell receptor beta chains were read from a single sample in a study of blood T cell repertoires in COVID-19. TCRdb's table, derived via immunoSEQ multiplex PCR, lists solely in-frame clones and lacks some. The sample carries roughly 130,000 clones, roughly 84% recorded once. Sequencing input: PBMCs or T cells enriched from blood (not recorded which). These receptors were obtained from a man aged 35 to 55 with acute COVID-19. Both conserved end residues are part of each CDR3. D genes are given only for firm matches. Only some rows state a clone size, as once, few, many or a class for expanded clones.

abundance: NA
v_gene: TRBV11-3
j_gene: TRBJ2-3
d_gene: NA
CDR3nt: TGTGCCAGCAGCTTAGGCGGGGCCACAGATACGCAGTATTTT
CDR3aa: CASSLGGATDTQYF

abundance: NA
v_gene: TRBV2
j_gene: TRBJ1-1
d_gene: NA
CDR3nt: TGTGCCAGCAGTGAACAGGGATGGGGTATGAACACTGAAGCTTTCTTT
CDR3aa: CASSEQGWGMNTEAFF

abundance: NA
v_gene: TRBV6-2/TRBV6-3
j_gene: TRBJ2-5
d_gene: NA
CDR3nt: TGTGCCAGCAGTATCGGGTCCGAGGTCGGGACCCAGTACTTC
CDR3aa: CASSIGSEVGTQYF

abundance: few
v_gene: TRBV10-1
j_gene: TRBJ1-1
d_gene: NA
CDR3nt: TGCGCCAGCAGTGAAGGCAGGGGCACGACTGAAGCTTTCTTT
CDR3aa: CASSEGRGTTEAFF

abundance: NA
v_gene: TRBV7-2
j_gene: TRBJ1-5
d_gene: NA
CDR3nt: TGTGCCAGCAGCTTGACCCCCCCAGACAGCCTTTATCAGCCCCAGCATTTT
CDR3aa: CASSLTPPDSLYQPQHF

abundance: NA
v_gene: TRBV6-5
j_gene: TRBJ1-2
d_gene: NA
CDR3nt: TGTGCCTCACTCCGAGCAGGGTCGAACTATGGCTACACCTTC
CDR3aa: CASLRAGSNYGYTF

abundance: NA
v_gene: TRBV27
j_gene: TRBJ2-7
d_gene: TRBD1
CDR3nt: TGTGCCAGCAGAAGACAGGGGCGGGTGTCTCGGGAGCAGTACTTC
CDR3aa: CASRRQGRVSREQYF

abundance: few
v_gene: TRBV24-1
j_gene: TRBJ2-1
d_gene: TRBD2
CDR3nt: TGTGCCACTTCTAGCGGGAGGGCCAATGAGCAGTTCTTC
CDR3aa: CATSSGRANEQFF

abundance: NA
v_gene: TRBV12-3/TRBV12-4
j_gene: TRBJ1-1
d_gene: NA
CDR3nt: TGTGCCAGCAGTACTACTCGGGGAACTGAAGCTTTCTTT
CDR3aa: CASSTTRGTEAFF

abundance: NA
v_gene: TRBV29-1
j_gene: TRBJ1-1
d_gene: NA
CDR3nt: TGCAGCGTCGAACAGGGAGGGAGCACTGAAGCTTTCTTT
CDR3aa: CSVEQGGSTEAFF

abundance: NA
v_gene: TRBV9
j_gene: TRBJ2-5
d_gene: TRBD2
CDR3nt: TGTGCCAGCAGCGTAGGTTTGACCAGCGGGGGGGCCGGGGAGACCCAGTACTTC
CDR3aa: CASSVGLTSGGAGETQYF

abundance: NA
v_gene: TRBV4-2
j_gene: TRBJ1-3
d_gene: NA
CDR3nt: TGTGCCAGCAGCCAAGGACTTAGCTCTGGAAACACCATATATTTT
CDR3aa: CASSQGLSSGNTIYF

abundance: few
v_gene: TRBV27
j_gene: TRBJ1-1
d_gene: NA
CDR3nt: TGTGCCAGCAGAGTGACAGATGATCCTGGAATGAACACTGAAGCTTTCTTT
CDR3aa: CASRVTDDPGMNTEAFF

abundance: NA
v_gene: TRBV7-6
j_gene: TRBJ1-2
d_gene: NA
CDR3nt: TGTGCCAGCAGCTTATTGGAGGGGTCGTACCCGCATGGCTACACCTTC
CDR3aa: CASSLLEGSYPHGYTF

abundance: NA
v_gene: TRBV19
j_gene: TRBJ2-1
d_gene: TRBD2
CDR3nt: TGTGCCAGTAGTATTCTAGCGGGATCGGAGAATGAGCAGTTCTTC
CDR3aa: CASSILAGSENEQFF

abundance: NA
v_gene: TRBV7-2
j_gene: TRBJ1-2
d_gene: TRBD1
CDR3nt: TGTGCCAGCTCACAGGGGGCGGCTAACTATGGCTACACCTTC
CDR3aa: CASSQGAANYGYTF

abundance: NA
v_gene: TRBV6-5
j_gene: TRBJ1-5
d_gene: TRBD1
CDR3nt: TGTGCCAGCAGTTACCCTAGACAGGGGACGCAGCCCCAGCATTTT
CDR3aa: CASSYPRQGTQPQHF

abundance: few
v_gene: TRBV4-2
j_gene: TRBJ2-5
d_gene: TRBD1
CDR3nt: TGTGCCAGCAGCCAAGAAAAGGGGGCGAGCGAGACCCAGTACTTC
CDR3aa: CASSQEKGASETQYF

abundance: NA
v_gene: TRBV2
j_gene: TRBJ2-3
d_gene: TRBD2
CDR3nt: TGTGCCAGCAGTGGACTAGCGGGAGGAAGTCAAGATACGCAGTATTTT
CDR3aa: CASSGLAGGSQDTQYF

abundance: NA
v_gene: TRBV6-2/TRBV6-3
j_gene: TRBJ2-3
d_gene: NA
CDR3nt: TGTGCCAGCAGTTTTGACAGAATACGCACAGATACGCAGTATTTT
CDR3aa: CASSFDRIRTDTQYF

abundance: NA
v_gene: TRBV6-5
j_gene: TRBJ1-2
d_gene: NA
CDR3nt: TGTGCCAGCAGTACCGCGGGGGTTAACTATGGCTACACCTTC
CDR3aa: CASSTAGVNYGYTF

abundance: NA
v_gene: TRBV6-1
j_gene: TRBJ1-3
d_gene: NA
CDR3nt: TGTGCCAGCAGTGAGGGCGCATCTGGAAACACCATATATTTT
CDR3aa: CASSEGASGNTIYF

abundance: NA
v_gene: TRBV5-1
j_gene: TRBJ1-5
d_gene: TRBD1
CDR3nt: TGCGCCAGCAGCTTGGTCCCCGGGACAGGGGCTCAGCCCCAGCATTTT
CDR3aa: CASSLVPGTGAQPQHF

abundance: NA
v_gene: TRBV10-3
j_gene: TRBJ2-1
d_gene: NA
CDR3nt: TGTGCCATCAGTGAGTCGATCGGAGGTCACAATGAGCAGTTCTTC
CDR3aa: CAISESIGGHNEQFF

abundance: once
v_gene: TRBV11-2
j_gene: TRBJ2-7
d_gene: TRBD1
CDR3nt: TGTGCCAGCAGCGAGGGACAGGGAACGTACGAGCAGTACTTC
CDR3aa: CASSEGQGTYEQYF

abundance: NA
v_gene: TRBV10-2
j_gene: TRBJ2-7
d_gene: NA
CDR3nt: TGCGCCAGCAGTAAGGGACGTCAGGGGACCTACGAGCAGTACTTC
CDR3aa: CASSKGRQGTYEQYF

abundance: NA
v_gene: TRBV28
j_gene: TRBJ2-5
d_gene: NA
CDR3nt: TGTGCCAGCAGCCCATCGGCGGACAAGGGGACCCAGTACTTC
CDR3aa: CASSPSADKGTQYF

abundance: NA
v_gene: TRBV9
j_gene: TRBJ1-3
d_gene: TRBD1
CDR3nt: TGTGCCAGCAGCGTAACAGGGGTCGGTGGAAACACCATATATTTT
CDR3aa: CASSVTGVGGNTIYF

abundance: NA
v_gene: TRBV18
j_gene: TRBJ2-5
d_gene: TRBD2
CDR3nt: TGTGCCAGCTCACCCTCCGGGACTAGCGGAGAGACCCAGTACTTC
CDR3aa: CASSPSGTSGETQYF

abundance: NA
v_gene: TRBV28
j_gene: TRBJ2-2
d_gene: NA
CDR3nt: TGTGCCAGCAGTAGAACAGGTGAATTCGAGGAGCTGTTTTTT
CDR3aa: CASSRTGEFEELFF

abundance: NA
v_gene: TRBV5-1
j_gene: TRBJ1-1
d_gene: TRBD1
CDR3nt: TGCGCCAGCAGCCGCGACAGGGGTGGCACTGAAGCTTTCTTT
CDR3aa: CASSRDRGGTEAFF

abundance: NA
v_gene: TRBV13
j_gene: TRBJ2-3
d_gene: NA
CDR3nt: TGTGCCAGCAGCTTACTCGGGTCAGATACGCAGTATTTT
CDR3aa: CASSLLGSDTQYF